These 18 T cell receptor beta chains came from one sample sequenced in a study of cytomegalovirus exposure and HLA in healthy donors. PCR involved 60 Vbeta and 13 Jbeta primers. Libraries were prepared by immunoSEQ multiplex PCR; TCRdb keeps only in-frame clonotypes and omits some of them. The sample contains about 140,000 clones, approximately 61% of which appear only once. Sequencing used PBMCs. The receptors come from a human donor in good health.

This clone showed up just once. The CDR3 region has the DNA TGTGCCAGCAGCTTAGCGCCGACTAGCGGGAGGTACAATGAGCAGTTCTTC. Its protein is CASSLAPTSGRYNEQFF. The chain has TRBV11-1 and TRBJ2-1, with 13 bases aligning to TRBD2. Germline trimming cut 0 bases from V and 4 bases from J; bases unmatched to any gene: 3. The CDR3 length is 17 residues. From germline, CDR1 is SGHAT and CDR2 FQDESV (reference sequence).

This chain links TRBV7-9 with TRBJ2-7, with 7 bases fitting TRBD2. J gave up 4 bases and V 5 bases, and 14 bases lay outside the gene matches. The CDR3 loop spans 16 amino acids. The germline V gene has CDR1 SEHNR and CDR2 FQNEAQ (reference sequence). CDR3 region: CASSDPQRGDPYEQYF. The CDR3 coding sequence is TGTGCCAGCAGCGACCCCCAGCGGGGTGACCCTTACGAGCAGTACTTC.

CDR3 residues: CSGTGTANTGELFF. The CDR3 nucleotides read TGCAGCGGGACAGGGACTGCGAACACCGGGGAGCTGTTTTTT. The gene calls are TRBV29-1 and TRBJ2-2, with 8 positions matching TRBD1. The CDR3 covers 14 residues. The J segment lost 0 bases and the V segment lost 7 bases, leaving 4 bases of the junction unmatched. Germline lookup yields CDR1 SQVTM and CDR2 ANQGSEA.

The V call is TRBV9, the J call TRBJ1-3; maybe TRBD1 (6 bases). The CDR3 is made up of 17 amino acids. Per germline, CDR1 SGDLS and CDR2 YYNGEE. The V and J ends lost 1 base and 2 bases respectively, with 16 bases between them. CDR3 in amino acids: CASSVWGSGDPGNTIYF. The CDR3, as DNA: TGTGCCAGCAGCGTATGGGGGTCAGGGGATCCTGGAAACACCATATATTTT.

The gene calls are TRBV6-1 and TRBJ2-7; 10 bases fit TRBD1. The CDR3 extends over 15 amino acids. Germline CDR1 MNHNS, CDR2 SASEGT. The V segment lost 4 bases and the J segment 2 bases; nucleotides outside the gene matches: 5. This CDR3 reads CASSGQTGGAYEQYF. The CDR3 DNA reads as TGTGCCAGCAGTGGTCAGACAGGGGGCGCCTACGAGCAGTACTTC.

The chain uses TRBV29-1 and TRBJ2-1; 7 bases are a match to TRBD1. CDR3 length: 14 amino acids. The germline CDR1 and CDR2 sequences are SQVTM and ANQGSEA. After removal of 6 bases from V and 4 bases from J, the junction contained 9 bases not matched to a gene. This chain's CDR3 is CSVDDRALYNEQFF. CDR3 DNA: TGCAGCGTCGATGACAGGGCTTTATACAATGAGCAGTTCTTC.

The CDR3 loop reads CASSLQWAAISNQPQHF. CDR3 DNA sequence: TGTGCCAGTAGTCTACAGTGGGCAGCCATTAGCAATCAGCCCCAGCATTTT. The chain uses TRBV19 and TRBJ1-5, with unresolved D. Trimming removed 5 bases at V and 0 bases at J, with 17 bases between. Germline CDR1 reads LNHDA; CDR2 reads SQIVND (reference sequence). CDR3 size: 17 residues.

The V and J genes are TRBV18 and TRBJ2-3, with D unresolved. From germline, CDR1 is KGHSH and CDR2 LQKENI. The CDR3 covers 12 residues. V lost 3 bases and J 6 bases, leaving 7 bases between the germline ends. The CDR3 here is CASSPEEDTQYF. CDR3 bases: TGTGCCAGCTCACCCGAGGAGGATACGCAGTATTTT.

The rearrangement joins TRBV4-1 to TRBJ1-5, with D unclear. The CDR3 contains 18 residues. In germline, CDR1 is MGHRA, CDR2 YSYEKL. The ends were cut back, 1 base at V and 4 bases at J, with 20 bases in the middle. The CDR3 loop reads CASSQVEGRGKSNQPQHF. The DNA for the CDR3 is TGCGCCAGCAGCCAAGTTGAAGGGCGGGGAAAATCGAATCAGCCCCAGCATTTT.

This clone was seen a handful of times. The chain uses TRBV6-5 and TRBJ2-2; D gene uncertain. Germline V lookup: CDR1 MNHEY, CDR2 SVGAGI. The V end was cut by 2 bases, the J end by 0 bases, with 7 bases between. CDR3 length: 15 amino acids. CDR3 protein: CASSYNRANTGELFF. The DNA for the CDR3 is TGTGCCAGCAGTTACAACCGCGCGAACACCGGGGAGCTGTTTTTT.

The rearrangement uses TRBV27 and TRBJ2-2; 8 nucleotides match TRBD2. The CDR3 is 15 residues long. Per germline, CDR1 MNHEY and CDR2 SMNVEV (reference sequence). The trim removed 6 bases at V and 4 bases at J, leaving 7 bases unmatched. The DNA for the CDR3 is TGTGCCAGCAGCTCGGGAGGGGGGGTCACCGGGGAGCTGTTTTTT. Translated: CASSSGGGVTGELFF.

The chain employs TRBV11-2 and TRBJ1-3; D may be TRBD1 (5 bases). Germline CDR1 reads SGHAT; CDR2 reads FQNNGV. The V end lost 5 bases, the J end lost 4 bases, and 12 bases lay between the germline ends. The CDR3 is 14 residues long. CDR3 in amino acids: CASSLDSIGNTIYF. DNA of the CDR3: TGTGCCAGCAGCCTTGACAGCATCGGAAACACCATATATTTT. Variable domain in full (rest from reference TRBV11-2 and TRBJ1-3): EAGVAQSPRYKIIEKRQSVAFWCNPISGHATLYWYQQILGQGPKLLIQFQNNGVVDDSQLPKDRFSAERLKGVDSTLKIQPAKLEDSAVYLCASSLDSIGNTIYFGEGSWLTVV.

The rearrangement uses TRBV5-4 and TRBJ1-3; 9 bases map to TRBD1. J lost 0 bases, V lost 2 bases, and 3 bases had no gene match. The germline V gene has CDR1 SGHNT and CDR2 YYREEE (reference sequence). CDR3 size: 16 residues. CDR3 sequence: CASSFGTGFSGNTIYF. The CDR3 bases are TGTGCCAGCAGCTTTGGGACAGGGTTCTCTGGAAACACCATATATTTT.

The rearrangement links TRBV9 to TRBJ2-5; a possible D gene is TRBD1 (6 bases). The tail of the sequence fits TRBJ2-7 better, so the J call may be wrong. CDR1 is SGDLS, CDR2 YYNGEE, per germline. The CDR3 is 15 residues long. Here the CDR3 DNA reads TGTGCCAGCAGCGTAGATGGGGGCAGCTCCTACGAGCAGTACTTC. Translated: CASSVDGGSSYEQYF.

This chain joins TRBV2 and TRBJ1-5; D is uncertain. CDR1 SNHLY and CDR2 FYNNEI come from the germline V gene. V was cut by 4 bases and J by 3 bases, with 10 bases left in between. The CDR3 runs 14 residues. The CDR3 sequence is CASSGSQANQPQHF. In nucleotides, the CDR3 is TGTGCCAGCAGTGGTTCGCAGGCCAATCAGCCCCAGCATTTT.

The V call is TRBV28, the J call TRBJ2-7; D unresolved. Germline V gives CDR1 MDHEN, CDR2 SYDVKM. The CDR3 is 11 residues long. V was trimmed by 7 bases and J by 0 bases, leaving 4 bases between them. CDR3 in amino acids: CASMASYEQYF. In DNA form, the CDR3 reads TGTGCCAGCATGGCCTCCTACGAGCAGTACTTC.

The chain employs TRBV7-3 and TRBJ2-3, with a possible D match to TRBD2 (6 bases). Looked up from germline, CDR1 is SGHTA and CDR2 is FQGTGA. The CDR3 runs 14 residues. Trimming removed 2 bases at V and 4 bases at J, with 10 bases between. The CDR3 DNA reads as TGTGCCAGCAGCTTAGGCGGGATAGCAGATACGCAGTATTTT. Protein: CASSLGGIADTQYF.

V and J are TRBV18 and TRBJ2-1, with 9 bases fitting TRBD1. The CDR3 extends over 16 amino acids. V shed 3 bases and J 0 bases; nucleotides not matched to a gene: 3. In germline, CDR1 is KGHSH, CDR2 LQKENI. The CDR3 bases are TGTGCCAGCTCACCGACAGGGGGGAGCTCCTACAATGAGCAGTTCTTC. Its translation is CASSPTGGSSYNEQFF.